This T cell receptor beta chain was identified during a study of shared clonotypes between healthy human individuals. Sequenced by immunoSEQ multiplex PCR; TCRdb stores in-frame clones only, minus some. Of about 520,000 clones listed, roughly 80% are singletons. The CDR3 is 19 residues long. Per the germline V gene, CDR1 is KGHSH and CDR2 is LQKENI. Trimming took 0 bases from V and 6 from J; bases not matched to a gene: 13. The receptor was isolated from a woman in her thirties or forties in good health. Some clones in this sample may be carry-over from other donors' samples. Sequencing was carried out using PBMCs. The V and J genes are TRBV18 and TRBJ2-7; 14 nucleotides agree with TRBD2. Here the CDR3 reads CASSPPYSGLAGDLSEQYF. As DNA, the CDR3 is TGTGCCAGCTCACCACCCTACTCGGGACTAGCGGGGGATTTGAGCGAGCAGTACTTC.